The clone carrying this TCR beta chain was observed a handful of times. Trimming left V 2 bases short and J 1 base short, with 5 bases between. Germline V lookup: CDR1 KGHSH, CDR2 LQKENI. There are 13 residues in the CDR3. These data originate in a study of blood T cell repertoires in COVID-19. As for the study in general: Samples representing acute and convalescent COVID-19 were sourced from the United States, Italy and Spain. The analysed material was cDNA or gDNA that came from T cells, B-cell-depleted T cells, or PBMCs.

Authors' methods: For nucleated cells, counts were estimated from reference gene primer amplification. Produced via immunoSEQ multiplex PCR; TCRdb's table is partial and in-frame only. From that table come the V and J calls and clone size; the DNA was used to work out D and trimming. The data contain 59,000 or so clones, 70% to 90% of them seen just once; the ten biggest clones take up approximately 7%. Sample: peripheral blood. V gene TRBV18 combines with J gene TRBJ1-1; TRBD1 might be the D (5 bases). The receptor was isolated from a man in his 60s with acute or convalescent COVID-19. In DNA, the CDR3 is TGTGCCAGCTCACCAGGACAGAACACTGAAGCTTTCTTT. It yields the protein CASSPGQNTEAFF.